These 27 T cell receptor beta chains were all obtained from the same sample, sequenced in a study of shared clonotypes between healthy human individuals. The protocol was immunoSEQ multiplex PCR, while the TCRdb copy is restricted to in-frame clones and leaves out a portion. This sample has about 2.5 million clones, with roughly 92% found just once. The sequenced sample was naive CD4+ T cells from PBMCs. Subset noted: CD45RA+ positively selected. These TCRs come from a man aged 18-30 years in good health. Some clones in this sample may be carry-over from other donors' samples.

The gene calls are TRBV4-2 and TRBJ1-2; D gene unclear. There are 13 residues in the CDR3. Germline values: CDR1 LGHNA, CDR2 YNFKEQ. The V end lost 3 bases, the J end lost 4 bases, and 9 bases lay between the germline ends. CDR3 amino acids: CASSQGGIYGYTF. The CDR3 DNA reads TGTGCCAGCAGCCAGGGAGGGATCTATGGCTACACCTTC.

The chain links TRBV6-6 to TRBJ1-1, with D uncertain. V lost 6 bases and J lost 0, with 11 bases in between. Germline values: CDR1 MNHNY, CDR2 SVGAGI (reference sequence). The CDR3 runs 14 residues. CDR3 nucleotide sequence: TGTGCCAGCAGCCTCTCGACGGTGAACACTGAAGCTTTCTTT. Translating gives CASSLSTVNTEAFF.

This clone came up once. The chain uses TRBV28 and TRBJ2-3; 7 bases are shared with TRBD2. The CDR3 covers 12 residues. The V and J ends lost 6 bases and 10 bases, in that order; junction bases with no gene match: 7. The germline V gene encodes CDR1 MDHEN and CDR2 SYDVKM. CDR3 loop: CASSPRDYPQYF. In DNA, the CDR3 is TGTGCCAGCAGCCCGCGGGACTACCCGCAGTATTTT.

CDR3 coding DNA: TGTGCCAGCAGCTCCGTCCAGGAGGAGCAGTACTTC. Translated, it gives CASSSVQEEQYF. The chain is built from TRBV11-3 and TRBJ2-7; D unresolved. This CDR3 is built from 12 residues. V was clipped by 4 bases and J by 7 bases, with 11 bases between them. The germline V gene has CDR1 SGHNT and CDR2 YENEEA.

The rearrangement uses TRBV5-1 and TRBJ2-5; D may be TRBD1 (5 bases). The V end lost 3 bases, the J end lost 4 bases, and 13 bases lay between the germline ends. Germline V gene lookup returns CDR1 SGHRS and CDR2 YFSETQ. The CDR3 runs to 14 residues. The CDR3 loop is CASSSALGRETQYF. DNA of the CDR3: TGCGCCAGCAGCTCGGCACTGGGGCGAGAGACCCAGTACTTC.

The chain combines TRBV9 with TRBJ1-2; D is possibly TRBD1 (5 bases). V lost 0 bases and J 2 bases, leaving 20 bases between the germline ends. Germline V lookup: CDR1 SGDLS, CDR2 YYNGEE. CDR3 length: 18 amino acids. The CDR3 DNA reads TGTGCCAGCAGCGTAGAGAGGCCCGGGATAGGGACGAACTATGGCTACACCTTC. This sequence encodes CASSVERPGIGTNYGYTF.

The V gene is TRBV7-8, the J gene TRBJ2-3; TRBD1 aligns across 8 bases. CDR1 is SGHVS and CDR2 is FQNEAQ in the germline V gene. The CDR3 consists of 15 residues. Trimming took 5 bases from V and 3 from J; bases not matched to a gene: 7. The CDR3 sequence: CASSLQGAKTDTQYF. Written as DNA, the CDR3 is TGTGCCAGCAGCCTGCAGGGGGCTAAGACAGATACGCAGTATTTT.

J is TRBJ2-7 and V is TRBV28; D call uncertain. The CDR3 covers 15 residues. With 3 bases removed from V and 0 bases from J, the gap between germline ends came to 12 bases. Germline-derived CDR1 and CDR2 are MDHEN and SYDVKM. The CDR3 nucleotides are TGTGCCAGCAGTTTGGGCAGGACGAGCTCCTACGAGCAGTACTTC. Its translation is CASSLGRTSSYEQYF.

On this clone: This sample includes further DNA sequences coding for the same CDR3. The chain's CDR3 is CASSPPAGTDTQYF. The DNA for the CDR3 is TGTGCCAGCTCACCACCCGCCGGGACAGATACGCAGTATTTT. The gene calls are TRBV18 and TRBJ2-3, with D unresolved. This CDR3 is built from 14 residues. Trimming took off 0 bases at V and 3 bases at J, with 7 bases between the two ends. Germline-derived CDR1 and CDR2 are KGHSH and LQKENI.

The chain uses TRBV4-1 and TRBJ1-5, with D possibly being TRBD1 (5 bases). V was clipped by 0 bases and J by 8 bases, with 20 bases between them. This CDR3 comprises 17 residues. CDR1 is MGHRA, CDR2 YSYEKL, per germline. The chain's CDR3 is CASSQELGPQNWEPQHF. Here the CDR3 DNA reads TGCGCCAGCAGCCAAGAACTGGGGCCACAAAACTGGGAGCCCCAGCATTTT.

V is TRBV4-3 and J is TRBJ1-2; no definite D call. CDR3 length equals 15 residues. The germline V gene encodes CDR1 LGHNA and CDR2 YSLEER. V dropped 1 base and J dropped 0 bases, with 9 bases sitting between them. The CDR3 is CASSQAGPPNYGYTF. In DNA, the CDR3 is TGCGCCAGCAGCCAAGCAGGCCCTCCTAACTATGGCTACACCTTC.

The chain links TRBV28 to TRBJ2-4; no clear D gene. V was cut by 6 bases and J by 0 bases, with 6 bases left in between. The CDR3 extends over 13 amino acids. Germline CDR1 MDHEN, CDR2 SYDVKM. The CDR3 nucleotides are TGTGCCAGCAGGTCGGTAGCCAAAAACATTCAGTACTTC. It yields the protein CASRSVAKNIQYF.

V usage is TRBV9 and J usage is TRBJ2-5, with D tentatively TRBD2 (7 bases). Trimming removed 4 bases at V and 5 bases at J, with 15 bases between. The CDR3 covers 14 residues. From germline, CDR1 is SGDLS and CDR2 YYNGEE. The DNA for the CDR3 is TGTGCCAGCAGCCCCTGGAGGGGGGGGGAGACCCAGTACTTC. It specifies CASSPWRGGETQYF.

This chain connects TRBV11-2 to TRBJ2-2; TRBD2 matches 12 bases. Per the germline V gene, CDR1 is SGHAT and CDR2 is FQNNGV. The J segment lost 2 bases and the V segment lost 4 bases, leaving 2 bases of the junction unmatched. CDR3 length equals 16 residues. Here the CDR3 reads CASSYGLAGNTGELFF. The DNA for the CDR3 is TGTGCCAGCAGCTATGGACTAGCGGGAAACACCGGGGAGCTGTTTTTT.

This chain links TRBV5-5 with TRBJ2-6; TRBD1 matches 7 bases. Germline CDR1 and CDR2: SGHKS and YYEKEE (reference sequence). The junction had 5 bases not matched to a gene; V was cut back by 5 bases and J by 0 bases. This CDR3 region has 16 residues. As DNA, the CDR3 is TGTGCCAGCAGGAAAGCAGGGGGCTCTGGGGCCAACGTCCTGACTTTC. Translating gives CASRKAGGSGANVLTF.

The rearrangement uses TRBV5-1 and TRBJ1-3, with D tentatively TRBD1 (5 bases). V lost 6 bases and J 5 bases, leaving 18 bases between the germline ends. The CDR3 is 15 amino acids. Per germline, CDR1 SGHRS and CDR2 YFSETQ. Here the CDR3 DNA reads TGCGCCAGCAAGCCCGGGCCAGGGCGAAGAAACACCATATATTTT. Translated: CASKPGPGRRNTIYF.

This clone has a single count. The V and J genes are TRBV5-8 and TRBJ2-7; D gene unclear. Germline CDR1 reads SGHTS; CDR2 reads YDEGEE. The CDR3 extends over 14 amino acids. V dropped 6 bases and J dropped 6 bases, with 19 bases sitting between them. The CDR3 region is CASTWGGSRGEQYF. CDR3 DNA: TGTGCCAGCACCTGGGGTGGTAGCCGTGGCGAGCAGTACTTC.

The chain recombines TRBV7-8 with TRBJ1-2; 11 bases align to TRBD1. This CDR3 region has 13 residues. The germline CDR1 and CDR2 sequences are SGHVS and FQNEAQ. V lost 5 bases to trimming and J lost 8 bases; unmatched junction nucleotides: 4. The CDR3 protein is CASSQDRGLGYTF. The CDR3 DNA reads as TGTGCCAGCAGCCAGGACAGGGGGCTGGGCTACACCTTC. Full variable domain (rest looked up from reference TRBV7-8 and TRBJ1-2): GAGVSQSPRYKVAKRGQDVALRCDPISGHVSLFWYQQALGQGPEFLTYFQNEAQLDKSGLPSDRFFAERPEGSVSTLKIQRTQQEDSAVYLCASSQDRGLGYTFGSGTRLTVV.

Points on this clone: In the same sample, other DNA sequences code for this CDR3. The J gene is TRBJ1-2, the V gene TRBV28, with no clear D. The CDR3 totals 12 residues. The germline V gene has CDR1 MDHEN and CDR2 SYDVKM. The V gene lost 3 bases and the J gene lost 3 bases, with 5 bases spanning the gap. CDR3 DNA sequence: TGTGCCAGCAGTTTCCTGGACTATGGCTACACCTTC. Protein product: CASSFLDYGYTF.

The gene calls are TRBV6-1 and TRBJ2-5; 8 bases are a match to TRBD2. The germline gives CDR1 MNHNS, CDR2 SASEGT. This CDR3 region has 13 residues. V shed 7 bases and J 2 bases; nucleotides not matched to a gene: 3. The DNA for the CDR3 is TGTGCCAGCAAGTTAGCGGGACAAGAGACCCAGTACTTC. It specifies CASKLAGQETQYF.

This chain links TRBV19 with TRBJ2-1; 8 bases are a match to TRBD1. Germline CDR1 and CDR2: LNHDA and SQIVND (reference sequence). The V gene end was trimmed by 8 bases and the J gene end by 7 bases; junction bases not matched to a gene: 16. The CDR3 is 16 residues long. The CDR3 sequence: CASGAGRGLIGNEQFF. The CDR3 DNA reads TGTGCCAGTGGGGCGGGCAGGGGGCTTATAGGTAATGAGCAGTTCTTC.

The sample holds one count of this clone. V and J are TRBV25-1 and TRBJ1-6, with 7 bases matching TRBD1. V was clipped by 3 bases and J by 8 bases; unmatched bases: 10. Per germline, CDR1 MGHDK and CDR2 SYGVNS. CDR3 length equals 16 residues. The CDR3 DNA reads as TGTGCCAGCAGTGATCCCGGGGCAGGGGGTTATTCACCCCTCCACTTT. It specifies CASSDPGAGGYSPLHF.

The genes are TRBV7-9 and TRBJ2-7; no clear D. Germline CDR1 and CDR2: SEHNR and FQNEAQ (reference sequence). The CDR3 loop spans 14 amino acids. Trimming left V 5 bases short and J 4 bases short, with 15 bases between. In DNA, the CDR3 is TGTGCCAGCAGCCTTACGACCGGCCGTTACGAGCAGTACTTC. Translating it yields CASSLTTGRYEQYF.

The chain combines TRBV14 with TRBJ1-2, with unresolved D. This CDR3 spans 15 amino acids. CDR1 and CDR2 from the germline V gene are SGHDN and FVKESK. Trimming took 0 bases from V and 2 from J, leaving 10 bases between them. The CDR3 bases are TGTGCCAGCAGCCAAGATGGGTACGGGAACTATGGCTACACCTTC. It is translated as CASSQDGYGNYGYTF.

The CDR3 DNA sequence: TGCACCAGCAGCCCCTTCTACAATGAGCAGTTCTTC. As protein: CTSSPFYNEQFF. The chain carries TRBV1 and TRBJ2-1; the table gives TRBD2 as D, unverified against the DNA. TRBV1 is given as a pseudogene. There are 12 residues in the CDR3.

The chain carries TRBV28 and TRBJ2-7, with 9 nucleotides matching TRBD1. There are 15 residues in the CDR3. Germline CDR1 reads MDHEN; CDR2 reads SYDVKM. The junction had 8 bases not matched to a gene; V was cut back by 5 bases and J by 3 bases. The CDR3: CASSARTGAFYEQYF. CDR3 in DNA: TGTGCCAGCAGTGCCAGGACAGGGGCTTTCTACGAGCAGTACTTC.

In this sample, this clone turned up once. The CDR3 spells CASSSVGLISYNEQFF. The CDR3 nucleotides are TGTGCCAGCAGCTCAGTTGGCCTTATCTCCTACAATGAGCAGTTCTTC. V and J are TRBV7-2 and TRBJ2-1, with D uncertain. Germline CDR1 SGHTA, CDR2 FQGNSA. Trimming shortened V by 4 bases and J by 0 bases, and 13 bases separated the two germline ends. The CDR3 is 16 amino acids.